This T cell receptor (beta chain) was captured in a study of T-cell reconstitution after alpha-beta-depleted transplantation in children. A library of TCRbeta sequences, prepared with unique molecular identifiers, was generated. TCRdb re-called the PCR reads through MiXCR, storing one row per CDR3 protein. In the table there are roughly 500,000 distinct CDR3 sequences, 30% to 35% of which are singletons. The CDR3 has 15 residues. J was trimmed by 1 base and V by 7 bases; bases with no gene match: 7. Germline values: CDR1 MDHEN, CDR2 SYDVKM. This clonotype was sampled from a human donor who donated a stem cell graft to a child with aplastic anemia. The specimen was PBMCs from the stem cell graft donor, collected from the stem cell graft. The chain has TRBV28 and TRBJ1-1; 9 positions match TRBD1. The CDR3 nucleotides are TGTGCCAGCAACTTATTGGACAGGGGGAACACTGAAGCTTTCTTT. It yields the protein CASNLLDRGNTEAFF.